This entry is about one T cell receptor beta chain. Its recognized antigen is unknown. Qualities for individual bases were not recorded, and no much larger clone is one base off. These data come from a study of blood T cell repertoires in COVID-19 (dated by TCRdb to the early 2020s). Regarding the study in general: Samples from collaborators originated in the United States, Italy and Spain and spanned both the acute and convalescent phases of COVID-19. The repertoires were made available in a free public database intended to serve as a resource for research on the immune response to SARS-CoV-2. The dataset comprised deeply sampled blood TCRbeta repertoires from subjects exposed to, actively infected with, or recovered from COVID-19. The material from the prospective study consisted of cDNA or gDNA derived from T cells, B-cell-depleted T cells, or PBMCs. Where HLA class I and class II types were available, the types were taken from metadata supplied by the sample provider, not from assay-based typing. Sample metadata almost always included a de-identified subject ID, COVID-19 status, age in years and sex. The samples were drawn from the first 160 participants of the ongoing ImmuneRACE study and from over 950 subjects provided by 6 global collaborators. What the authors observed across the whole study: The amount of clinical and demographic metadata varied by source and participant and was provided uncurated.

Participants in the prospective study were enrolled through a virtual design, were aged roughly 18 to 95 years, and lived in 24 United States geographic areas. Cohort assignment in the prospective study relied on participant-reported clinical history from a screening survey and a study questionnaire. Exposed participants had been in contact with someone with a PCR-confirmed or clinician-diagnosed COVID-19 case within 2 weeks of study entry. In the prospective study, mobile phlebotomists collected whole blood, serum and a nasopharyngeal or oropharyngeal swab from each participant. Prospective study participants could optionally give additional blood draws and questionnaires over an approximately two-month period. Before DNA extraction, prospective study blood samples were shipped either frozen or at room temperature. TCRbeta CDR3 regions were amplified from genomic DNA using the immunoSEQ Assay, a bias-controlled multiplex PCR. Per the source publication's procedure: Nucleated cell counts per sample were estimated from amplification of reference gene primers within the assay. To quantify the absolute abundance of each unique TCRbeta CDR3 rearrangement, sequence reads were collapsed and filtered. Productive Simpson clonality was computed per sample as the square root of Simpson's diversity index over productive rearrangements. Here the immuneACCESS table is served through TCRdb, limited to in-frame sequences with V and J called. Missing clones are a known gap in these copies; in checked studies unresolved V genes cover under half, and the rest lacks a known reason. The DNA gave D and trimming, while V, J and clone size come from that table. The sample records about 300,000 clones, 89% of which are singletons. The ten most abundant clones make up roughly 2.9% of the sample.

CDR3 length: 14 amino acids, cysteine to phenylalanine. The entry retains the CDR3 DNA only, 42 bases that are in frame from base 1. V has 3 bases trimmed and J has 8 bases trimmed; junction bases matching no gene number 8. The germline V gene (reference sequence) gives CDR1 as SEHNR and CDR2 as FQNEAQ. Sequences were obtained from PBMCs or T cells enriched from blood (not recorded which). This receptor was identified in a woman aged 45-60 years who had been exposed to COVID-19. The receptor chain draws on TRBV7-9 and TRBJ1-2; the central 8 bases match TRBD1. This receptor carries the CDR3 CASSLAGQGGGYTF. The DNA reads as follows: TGTGCCAGCAGCTTGGCTGGACAGGGCGGCGGCTACACCTTC.